These 7 T cell receptor beta chains originate from one sample sequenced in a study of cytomegalovirus exposure and HLA in healthy donors. PCR was performed using 60 Vbeta and 13 Jbeta primers. Sequenced by immunoSEQ multiplex PCR; TCRdb stores in-frame clones only, minus some. The sample includes approximately 120,000 clones, 70% to 80% of them seen just once. The sequenced sample consisted of PBMCs. All receptors come from a female donor in good health and CMV-seronegative.

The chain carries TRBV19 and TRBJ1-5; 8 nucleotides line up with TRBD1. V shed 4 bases, J shed 6 bases, and the junction held 5 bases outside the gene matches. The CDR3 is made up of 14 amino acids. Germline CDR1 reads LNHDA; CDR2 reads SQIVND (reference sequence). CDR3 sequence reads: CASSTGTGSQPQHF. The CDR3 DNA reads TGTGCCAGTAGTACGGGGACAGGTAGTCAGCCCCAGCATTTT.

The chain links TRBV7-9 to TRBJ1-1; 7 nucleotides align to TRBD1. Germline values: CDR1 SEHNR, CDR2 FQNEAQ (reference sequence). The length of the CDR3 is 15 residues. The junction had 7 bases not matched to a gene; V was cut back by 5 bases and J by 1 base. CDR3 bases: TGTGCCAGCAGCGCACCGACAGGGCGGAACACTGAAGCTTTCTTT. This sequence encodes CASSAPTGRNTEAFF.

The chain is built from TRBV10-2 and TRBJ2-1; TRBD1 aligns across 8 bases. CDR1 and CDR2 from the germline V gene are WSHSY and SAAADI. Unmatched junction bases numbered 8, after V lost 7 bases and J lost 12 bases. The CDR3 totals 12 residues. CDR3 bases: TGCGCCAGCACCGCCCCCGGGACAGGGCAGTTCTTC. It codes for CASTAPGTGQFF.

Note on this clone: One end of the junction varies from germline; a read error may be responsible. CDR3 loop: CANSHSPRQASGNTIYF. The CDR3 bases are TGTGCCAACAGCCATTCCCCCCGACAGGCCTCTGGAAACACCATATATTTT. This rearrangement joins TRBV5-5 to TRBJ1-3; TRBD1 is a possible D gene (6 bases). In germline, CDR1 is SGHKS, CDR2 YYEKEE (reference sequence). The CDR3 totals 17 residues.

V and J are TRBV11-3 and TRBJ2-7; the D gene is possibly TRBD2 (5 bases). The V end lost 0 bases, the J end lost 2 bases, and 11 bases lay between the germline ends. The CDR3 has 15 residues. The germline V gene encodes CDR1 SGHNT and CDR2 YENEEA. Here the CDR3 DNA reads TGTGCCAGCAGCTTAGAGGCGGGTAAGGCCTACGAGCAGTACTTC. Translating it yields CASSLEAGKAYEQYF.

The chain employs TRBV7-3 and TRBJ2-1; the match to TRBD2 covers 8 bases. The CDR3 covers 16 residues. V gave up 1 base and J gave up 4 bases; unmatched junction bases: 6. Germline CDR1 SGHTA, CDR2 FQGTGA. Here the CDR3 reads CASSLRPGGKYNEQFF. The CDR3 DNA sequence: TGTGCCAGCAGCTTAAGGCCGGGGGGGAAATACAATGAGCAGTTCTTC.

V is TRBV18 and J is TRBJ2-3, with D possibly matching TRBD2 (7 bases). Germline assignment: CDR1 KGHSH and CDR2 LQKENI. V was trimmed by 3 bases and J by 0 bases, leaving 16 bases between them. The CDR3 consists of 17 residues. The chain's CDR3 is CASSPGGGPTSTDTQYF. For the CDR3, the DNA is TGTGCCAGCTCACCCGGCGGGGGCCCTACCAGCACAGATACGCAGTATTTT.